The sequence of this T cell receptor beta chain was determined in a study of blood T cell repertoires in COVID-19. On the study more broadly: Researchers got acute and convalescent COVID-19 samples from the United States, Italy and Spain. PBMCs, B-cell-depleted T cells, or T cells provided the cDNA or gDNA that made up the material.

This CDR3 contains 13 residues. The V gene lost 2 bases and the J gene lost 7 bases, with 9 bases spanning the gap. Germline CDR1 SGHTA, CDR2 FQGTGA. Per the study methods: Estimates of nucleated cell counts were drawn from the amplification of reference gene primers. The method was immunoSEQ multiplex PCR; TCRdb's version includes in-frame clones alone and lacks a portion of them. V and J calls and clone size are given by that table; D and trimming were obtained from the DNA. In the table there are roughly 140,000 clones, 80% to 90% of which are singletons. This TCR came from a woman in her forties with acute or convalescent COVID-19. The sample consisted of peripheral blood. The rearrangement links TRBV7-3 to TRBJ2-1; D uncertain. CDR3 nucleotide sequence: TGTGCCAGCAGCTTATTGGGCCAAAATGAGCAGTTCTTC. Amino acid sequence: CASSLLGQNEQFF.